Included here is one T cell receptor beta chain sequence, with context. Its antigen is still unknown. The trim removed 5 bases at V and 3 bases at J, leaving 8 bases unmatched. This CDR3 region has 15 residues. Germline V CDR1 and CDR2: MDHEN, SYDVKM. An assay was performed, and its level was deep. This table comes from immunoSEQ multiplex PCR, and its TCRdb copy is limited to in-frame clones, with some not included. The sample lists more than 900,000 clones; about four fifths were seen once. The data stem from a study of shared clonotypes between healthy human individuals. Study overall: CD4 naive and memory got three plates each, CD8 naive two, CD8 memory one.

Overall study findings and caveats: The naive CD4 repertoires of four donors were compared, and about 5% of clonotypes were shared.

Material for sequencing was memory CD4+ T cells from PBMCs. The sample's subset: CD45RA-negative fraction. The origin of this receptor is a man younger than 30 in good health. Some clones in this sample may be carry-over from other donors' samples. This rearrangement joins TRBV28 to TRBJ2-7, with TRBD1 identical over 9 bases. In DNA form, the CDR3 reads TGTGCCAGCAGTCCAGCTGGGGACAGGGACTACGAGCAGTACTTC. The encoded protein is CASSPAGDRDYEQYF.